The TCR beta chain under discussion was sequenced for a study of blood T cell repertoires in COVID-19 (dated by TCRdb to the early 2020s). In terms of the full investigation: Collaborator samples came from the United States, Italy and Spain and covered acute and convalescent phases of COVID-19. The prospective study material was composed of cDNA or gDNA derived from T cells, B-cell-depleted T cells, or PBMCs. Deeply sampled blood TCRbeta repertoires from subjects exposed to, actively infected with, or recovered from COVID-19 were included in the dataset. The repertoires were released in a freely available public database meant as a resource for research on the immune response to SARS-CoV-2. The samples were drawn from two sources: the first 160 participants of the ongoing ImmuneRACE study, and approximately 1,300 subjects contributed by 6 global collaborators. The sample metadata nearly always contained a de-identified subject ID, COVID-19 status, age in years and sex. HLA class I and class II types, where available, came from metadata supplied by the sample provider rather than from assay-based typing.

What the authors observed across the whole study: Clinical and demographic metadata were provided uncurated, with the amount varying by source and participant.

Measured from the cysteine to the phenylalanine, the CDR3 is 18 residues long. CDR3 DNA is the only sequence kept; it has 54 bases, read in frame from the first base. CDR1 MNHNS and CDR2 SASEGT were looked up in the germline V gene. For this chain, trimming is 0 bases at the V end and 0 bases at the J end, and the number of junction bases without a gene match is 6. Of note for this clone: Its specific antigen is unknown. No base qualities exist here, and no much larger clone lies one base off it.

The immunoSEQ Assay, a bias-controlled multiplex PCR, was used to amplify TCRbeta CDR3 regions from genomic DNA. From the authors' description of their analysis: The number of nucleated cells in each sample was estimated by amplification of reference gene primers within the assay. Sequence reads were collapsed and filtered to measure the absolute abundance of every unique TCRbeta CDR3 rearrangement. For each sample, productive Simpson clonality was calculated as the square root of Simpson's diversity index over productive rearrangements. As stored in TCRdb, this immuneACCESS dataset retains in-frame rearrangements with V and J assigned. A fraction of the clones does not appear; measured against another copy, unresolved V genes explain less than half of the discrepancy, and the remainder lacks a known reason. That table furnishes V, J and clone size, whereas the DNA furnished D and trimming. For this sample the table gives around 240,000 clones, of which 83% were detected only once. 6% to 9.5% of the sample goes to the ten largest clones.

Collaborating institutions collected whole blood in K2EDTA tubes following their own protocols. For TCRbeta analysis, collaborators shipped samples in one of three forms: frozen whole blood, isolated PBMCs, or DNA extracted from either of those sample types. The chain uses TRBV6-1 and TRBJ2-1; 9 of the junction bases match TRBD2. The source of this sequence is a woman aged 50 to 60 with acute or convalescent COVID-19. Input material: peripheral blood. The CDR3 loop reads CASSEAGLAGTSYNEQFF. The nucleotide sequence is TGTGCCAGCAGTGAAGCGGGTCTAGCGGGAACCTCCTACAATGAGCAGTTCTTC.